The next 9 T cell receptor beta chains were all read from a single sample in a study of blood T cell repertoires in COVID-19. Profiling relied on immunoSEQ multiplex PCR, and the TCRdb table lists in-frame clones only, not all of them. This repertoire shows about 360,000 clones, around 86% found once; its top ten account for less than 3.5%. Sequencing was done on a sample of peripheral blood. These receptors all stem from a human donor in a cohort sampled during active COVID-19.

The chain recombines TRBV27 with TRBJ2-7, with 8 bases lining up with TRBD1. The CDR3 is made up of 16 amino acids. The V and J ends lost 3 bases and 1 base, in that order; junction bases with no gene match: 8. Per germline, CDR1 MNHEY and CDR2 SMNVEV (reference sequence). Here the CDR3 DNA reads TGTGCCAGCAGTTTGGGCAGGGGGCTATTTTCCTACGAGCAGTACTTC. Translating it yields CASSLGRGLFSYEQYF.

The chain links TRBV7-8 to TRBJ2-7, with D possibly TRBD1 on 6 matching bases. The CDR3 runs 15 residues. Germline CDR1 reads SGHVS; CDR2 reads FQNEAQ. V lost 5 bases and J 3 bases, leaving 17 bases between the germline ends. DNA of the CDR3: TGTGCCAGCAGCAAGTCACAGGGCCCAATCTACGAGCAGTACTTC. It specifies CASSKSQGPIYEQYF.

As to this clone: The same CDR3 also results from other DNA sequences found in this sample. The chain carries TRBV5-1 and TRBJ2-1; 9 bases fit TRBD1. V shed 2 bases and J 1 base; nucleotides not matched to a gene: 1. Germline V CDR1 and CDR2: SGHRS, YFSETQ. This CDR3 contains 15 residues. The CDR3 DNA sequence: TGCGCCAGCAGCTTACAGGGGGCTTCCTACAATGAGCAGTTCTTC. Protein: CASSLQGASYNEQFF.

The chain has TRBV7-3 and TRBJ2-1; no firm D call. The CDR3 length is 15 residues. Deletions cut 4 bases from V and 6 bases from J, with 16 bases between. Germline-derived CDR1 and CDR2 are SGHTA and FQGTGA. CDR3 nucleotide sequence: TGTGCCAGCAGCTCGGAGCCCCGGCCGAGCAATGAGCAGTTCTTC. Translating it yields CASSSEPRPSNEQFF.

This clone was detected ten times or more. The gene calls are TRBV7-9 and TRBJ2-7; 8 positions agree with TRBD1. There are 14 residues in the CDR3. The V gene's germline CDR1 is SEHNR and CDR2 FQNEAQ (reference sequence). J gave up 6 bases and V 5 bases, and 9 bases lay outside the gene matches. The CDR3 sequence: CASSPDRGSSEQYF. The CDR3 coding sequence is TGTGCCAGCAGCCCCGACAGGGGTAGTTCCGAGCAGTACTTC.

The V and J genes are TRBV7-2 and TRBJ1-5, with D possibly matching TRBD1 (6 bases). Germline V gene data show CDR1 as SGHTA and CDR2 as FQGNSA. The CDR3 consists of 15 residues. V dropped 5 bases and J dropped 4 bases, with 15 bases sitting between them. The CDR3 reads CASSQTGTSNQPQHF. Written as DNA, the CDR3 is TGTGCCAGCAGCCAGACCGGGACATCAAATCAGCCCCAGCATTTT.

V usage is TRBV19 and J usage is TRBJ2-3; weak D call: TRBD1 (5 bases). V gave up 3 bases and J gave up 8 bases, with 18 bases separating them. The V gene's germline CDR1 is LNHDA and CDR2 SQIVND (reference sequence). The CDR3 has 15 residues. The CDR3 bases are TGTGCCAGTAGTATCCCTGGACGGACATTTGGTACGCAGTATTTT. It encodes CASSIPGRTFGTQYF.

The J gene is TRBJ2-1, the V gene TRBV6-5; the D gene is possibly TRBD2 (6 bases). Germline assignment: CDR1 MNHEY and CDR2 SVGAGI. V was shortened by 2 bases and J by 4 bases, with 15 bases between the two germline ends. The CDR3 totals 16 residues. The CDR3 reads CASSYRRDGVYNEQFF. DNA of the CDR3: TGTGCCAGCAGTTACAGGAGGGATGGGGTTTACAATGAGCAGTTCTTC.

The V call is TRBV11-3, the J call TRBJ2-3; 7 bases agree with TRBD2. The V and J ends lost 5 bases and 0 bases, in that order; junction bases with no gene match: 8. Germline values: CDR1 SGHNT, CDR2 YENEEA. This CDR3 spans 16 amino acids. CDR3: CASSRGVRHSTDTQYF. CDR3 in DNA: TGTGCCAGCAGCCGGGGGGTCAGACATAGCACAGATACGCAGTATTTT.